This T cell receptor beta chain was recorded in a study of blood T cell repertoires in COVID-19. The overall study: The United States, Italy and Spain supplied acute and convalescent COVID-19 samples. T cells, B-cell-depleted T cells, or PBMCs provided the cDNA or gDNA that served as material.

The CDR3 contains 15 residues. Germline-derived CDR1 and CDR2 are LGHDT and YNNKEL (reference sequence). After removal of 8 bases from V and 1 base from J, the junction contained 5 bases not matched to a gene. Authors' data handling: Using reference gene primer amplification, nucleated cell counts were estimated. Using immunoSEQ multiplex PCR, the repertoire was profiled, and TCRdb retains in-frame clones only, with some absent. The V and J calls and clone size are taken from that table; D and trimming were inferred from the DNA. The table has some 520,000 clones, 89% seen once. Patients of the Seattle cohort, enrolled during active infection, were followed longitudinally.

V usage is TRBV3-1 (or the pseudogene TRBV3-2) and J usage is TRBJ2-3; TRBD1 aligns across 11 bases. The sequence was collected from a man aged 18 to 29 with COVID-19, enrolled during active disease. Sequencing used peripheral blood. The CDR3 loop reads CASEGQGARTDTQYF. The CDR3 coding sequence is TGTGCCAGCGAAGGACAGGGGGCCCGCACAGATACGCAGTATTTT.